This T cell receptor (beta chain) was recorded in a study of cytomegalovirus exposure and HLA in healthy donors. V shed 5 bases and J shed 4 bases, with 11 bases lying between them. CDR1 and CDR2 (germline): SGHTA, FQGNSA. The CDR3 has 14 amino acids. Primers included in the PCR were 60 Vbeta and 13 Jbeta primers. How the authors handled the data: About 12 million of some 80 million unique TCR beta chains were shared, per a later count. Some clones are missing from TCRdb's copy, which holds only in-frame ones; the method was immunoSEQ multiplex PCR. V, J and clone size are those of that table, while D and trimming were read from the DNA. The repertoire consists of 150,000 to 200,000 clones, with about 80% occurring once and the leading ten covering about 1.5%. This clone was found once. Its antigen is not known. Study-level findings and limits: What TCR beta sequences reportedly achieved was accurate prediction of HLA-A and HLA-B alleles in most subjects. Presence/absence comparisons presumed near-even sequencing depth among donors.

The rearrangement uses TRBV7-2 and TRBJ2-2; D is possibly TRBD2 (5 bases). The clonotype comes from a man aged 18 to 30 in good health and CMV-seronegative. Sequenced: PBMCs. CDR3 in amino acids: CASSPVAGTGELFF. The DNA for the CDR3 is TGTGCCAGCAGCCCAGTCGCGGGCACCGGGGAGCTGTTTTTT.